Below, 10 T cell receptor beta chains from the same sample are listed, as sequenced in a study of T cells after yellow fever vaccination. One entry per CDR3 protein, called by TCRdb with MiXCR from the 5' RACE reads. This sample has some 600,000 distinct CDR3 sequences, with about a sixth found just once. This material consisted of PBMCs, taken around 5 days after the first yellow fever vaccination. These receptors came from a young man who received the YFV17D yellow fever vaccine.

The rearrangement links TRBV6-1 to TRBJ1-4; D is unclear. Per germline, CDR1 MNHNS and CDR2 SASEGT. The CDR3 runs 16 residues. V lost 8 bases and J lost 5, with 21 bases in between. DNA for the CDR3: TGTGCCAGCTCCCTCAGTTACGCCAGAGCCAATGAAAAACTGTTTTTT. It codes for CASSLSYARANEKLFF.

The chain uses TRBV6-5 and TRBJ1-2; tentatively, D is TRBD1 (5 bases). CDR1 and CDR2 (germline): MNHEY, SVGAGI. The CDR3 is 15 amino acids. V was trimmed by 2 bases and J by 4 bases, leaving 14 bases between them. CDR3 region: CASSYDGGGAYGYTF. The DNA for the CDR3 is TGTGCCAGCAGTTACGATGGTGGAGGGGCCTATGGCTACACCTTC.

The chain joins TRBV11-2 to TRBJ1-2; D ambiguous. V lost 3 bases, J lost 6 bases, and 17 bases lay in between. The CDR3 contains 15 residues. Germline V gives CDR1 SGHAT, CDR2 FQNNGV. CDR3 amino acids: CASSLVSAGLDGYTF. The CDR3 region has the DNA TGTGCCAGCAGCTTGGTCTCGGCGGGTTTGGATGGCTACACCTTC.

This clonotype occurred many times. The CDR3 loop reads CASSRDPSRGYTF. Written as DNA, the CDR3 is TGCGCCAGCAGCCGGGACCCTTCGCGAGGCTACACCTTC. The rearrangement uses TRBV5-1 and TRBJ1-2; D is possibly TRBD1 (5 bases). Germline CDR1 reads SGHRS; CDR2 reads YFSETQ. The CDR3 covers 13 residues. Trimming removed 4 bases at V and 8 bases at J, with 15 bases between.

This clonotype occurred a few times. The chain employs TRBV24-1 and TRBJ2-2, with TRBD2 matching over 7 bases. The trim removed 10 bases at V and 2 bases at J, leaving 3 bases unmatched. Per germline, CDR1 KGHDR and CDR2 SFDVKD. This CDR3 region has 13 residues. The CDR3 DNA follows: TGTGCCACAGGGACTACCAACACCGGGGAGCTGTTTTTT. This encodes CATGTTNTGELFF.

This clonotype has a single count. The rearrangement joins TRBV5-6 to TRBJ2-1; D is ambiguous. This CDR3 has 14 amino acids. The V gene lost 2 bases and the J gene lost 5 bases, with 11 bases spanning the gap. CDR1 and CDR2 from the germline V gene are SGHDT and YYEEEE. The CDR3 coding sequence is TGTGCCAGCAGCTTTTTCGTTCGCAACAATGAGCAGTTCTTC. It codes for CASSFFVRNNEQFF.

There are many counts of this clonotype. The genes are TRBV10-3 and TRBJ2-5, with 12 bases lining up with TRBD2. Germline CDR1 and CDR2: ENHRY and SYGVKD. The CDR3 runs to 18 residues. The ends lost 6 bases at V and 5 bases at J; junction bases unmatched: 16. CDR3 bases: TGTGCCATCAGGGGACCGGGACTAGCGGGTCGTCCGGGGGAGACCCAGTACTTC. Residues: CAIRGPGLAGRPGETQYF.

This chain joins TRBV6-1 and TRBJ1-6; D might be TRBD1 (6 bases). Deletions cut 6 bases from V and 4 bases from J, with 13 bases between. This CDR3 is built from 15 residues. Germline V gene lookup returns CDR1 MNHNS and CDR2 SASEGT. Written as DNA, the CDR3 is TGTGCCAGCAGCCGGGACAATAGGTATAATTCACCCCTCCACTTT. Amino acids: CASSRDNRYNSPLHF.

This clonotype showed up just a few times. The chain has TRBV14 and TRBJ2-4; the D is unclear. The CDR3 has 15 residues. CDR1 SGHDN and CDR2 FVKESK come from the germline V gene. Between the trimmed V and J ends, which lost 1 base and 0 bases, there was a span of 7 bases. CDR3 in DNA: TGTGCCAGCAGCCAAGGGATTAAAGCCAAAAACATTCAGTACTTC. This translates into CASSQGIKAKNIQYF.

This clonotype was counted only a few times. The chain links TRBV27 to TRBJ2-7; D is ambiguous. The germline CDR1 and CDR2 sequences are MNHEY and SMNVEV (reference sequence). V shed 6 bases and J shed 2 bases, with 17 bases lying between them. The CDR3 has 15 amino acids. In DNA, the CDR3 is TGTGCCAGCAGCCGATATTCGACGGTAACCTACGAGCAGTACTTC. This sequence encodes CASSRYSTVTYEQYF.